The entry below gives a single T cell receptor beta chain sequence along with its context. CDR1 is SGHRS and CDR2 is YFSETQ in the germline V gene. V gave up 0 bases and J gave up 1 base, with 8 bases separating them. There are 14 residues in the CDR3. In the original workflow: For nucleated cells, counts were estimated from reference gene primer amplification. Using immunoSEQ multiplex PCR, the repertoire was profiled, and TCRdb retains in-frame clones only, with some absent. Clonal size and the V and J genes are those of that table, whereas D and trimming came from the DNA. This table holds roughly 250,000 clones, about 86% found once. These data originate in a study of blood T cell repertoires in COVID-19.

This receptor was identified in a woman between 40 and 55 years old with acute COVID-19. Sequenced material: PBMCs or T cells enriched from blood (not recorded which). V and J are TRBV5-1 and TRBJ2-7; a possible D gene is TRBD1 (5 bases). Here the CDR3 reads CASSLGQGSYEQYF. Here the CDR3 DNA reads TGCGCCAGCAGCTTGGGGCAGGGTTCCTACGAGCAGTACTTC.